The clone carrying this TCR beta chain was picked up one time. This CDR3 comprises 12 residues. Trimming took 7 bases from V and 2 from J, leaving 9 bases between them. The germline V gene encodes CDR1 MDHEN and CDR2 SYDVKM. The data were taken from a study of shared clonotypes between healthy human individuals. TCRdb's table, derived via immunoSEQ multiplex PCR, lists solely in-frame clones and lacks some. The sample has about 990,000 clones, 75% to 80% seen once; the top ten hold roughly 0.61%. The genes are TRBV28 and TRBJ2-7; D could derive from TRBD1 or TRBD2 (6 bases each). The sequence was collected from a young man in good health. Some clones in this sample may be carry-over from other donors' samples. The sample comprised memory CD4+ T cells from PBMCs. Documented subset: CD45RA-negative fraction. CDR3 residues: CASNGGPYEQYF. In DNA, the CDR3 is TGTGCCAGCAACGGGGGCCCCTACGAGCAGTACTTC.